Included here is one TCR beta chain sequence, with context. This clone was seen just once. It lacks a known antigen. Per-nucleotide qualities are absent, and no much larger clonotype sits a single base away. Here V drops 4 bases and J drops 6 bases, and the junction holds 8 bases not matched to any gene. The CDR3 numbers 14 residues from cysteine through phenylalanine. Here the CDR3 DNA is all that survives: 42 bases in frame from base 1. CDR1 and CDR2 (SGHRS, YFSETQ) derive from the germline V gene. The trial excluded patients who had a history of autoimmune disease or were on systemic immunosuppression. In every dose cohort, peripheral blood was drawn for TCR sequencing at baseline, cycle 4 day 1, and cycle 7 day 1. The samples were drawn from a first-in-human, open-label, multicenter phase I dose-escalation trial of ivuxolimab. Adults with locally advanced or metastatic melanoma, renal cell, hepatocellular, or head and neck squamous cell carcinoma were enrolled in the trial. Before TCR sequencing, CD4+ T cells and CD8+ T cells were sorted from peripheral blood as separate populations.

For sequencing of the TCRbeta CDR3 region, genomic DNA was extracted from the sorted cells. The immunoSEQ Assay was used to sequence the TCRbeta CDR3 regions. TCRdb mirrors the immuneACCESS table, restricted to in-frame sequences. Some clones are absent from its copies; in checked studies, under half trace to an unresolved V gene, and the reason for the others is unknown. In this sample the table shows some 84,000 clones, about 92% of which occur a single time. Clones ranked in the top ten supply about 8.6% of the sample. These data originate in a study of OX40 agonist ivuxolimab in advanced cancers. Notes on the research overall: Ivuxolimab, which targeted the costimulatory receptor OX40 (CD134), was an agonistic, fully human IgG2 monoclonal antibody. Among the 50 to 55 dose-escalation patients, about 19 had hepatocellular carcinoma, 15 or so melanoma, 9 renal cell carcinoma and 9 head and neck cancer. Intravenous ivuxolimab was administered to patients every 2 weeks at six dose levels: 0.01, 0.1, 0.3, 1.5, 3 and 10 mg/kg. Patients were allowed to have had prior anti-PD-1, anti-PD-L1 or anti-CTLA-4 therapy, and roughly 40% of the dose-escalation patients had been treated with checkpoint inhibitors. The paper reports the monotherapy dose-escalation portion (N = 52 patients) of the phase I ivuxolimab trial. The dose-escalation cohort was approximately 83% male with a mean age of about 65 years, ranging from roughly 20 to 80. The purpose of peripheral TCRbeta sequencing was to test whether ivuxolimab changed TCR sequence diversity and led to clonal T-cell expansion. Three dose-escalation patients achieved partial responses, one with hepatocellular carcinoma and two with cutaneous melanoma.

What the study reported, not specific to this receptor: The antigen specificity of the clonally expanded peripheral T cells was not determined. Low levels of normalized T-cell clonal expansion were also seen in some patients who did not respond. In the 0.1-3.0 mg/kg groups, partial responders were among the patients with the lowest normalized peripheral clonal expansion, particularly in CD8+ T cells. After ivuxolimab, more expanded clones were found on average in CD8+ T cells than in CD4+ T cells. At doses of 0.1 to 3.0 mg/kg, clonal expansion of both CD4+ and CD8+ blood T cells was observed from baseline to week 6.

The source was CD4+ or CD8+ T cells sorted from blood, collected in a trial of the OX40 agonist ivuxolimab. The chain is encoded by TRBV5-1 joined to TRBJ1-2; 8 bases in the junction line up with TRBD1. The source of this sequence is an adult with an advanced solid tumor such as melanoma, head and neck, liver or kidney cancer. The nucleotide sequence reads TGCGCCAGCAGCCTCTGGACAGGGATGGATGGCTACACCTTC. Its translation is CASSLWTGMDGYTF.